This entry lists 4 T cell receptor beta chains sequenced from one sample in a study of monozygotic twins with inflammatory bowel disease. TCRdb derives one entry per CDR3 protein from the 5' RACE reads, leaving out DNA. This table lists a few hundred thousand distinct CDR3 sequences. Source material: blood. These receptors were obtained from a human donor with ulcerative colitis or Crohn's disease, or a healthy co-twin of an affected twin (not recorded which).

The rearrangement joins TRBV6-2 or TRBV6-3 to TRBJ1-1; absent DNA, TCRdb's TRBD1 call cannot be checked. Germline values: CDR1 MNHEY, CDR2 SVGEGT. This CDR3 contains 14 residues. The CDR3 spells CASTPRRGNTEAFF.

The chain uses TRBV5-5 and TRBJ2-3; the TCRdb call, TRBD1, lacks DNA for checking. CDR3 length equals 15 residues. Germline V gene lookup returns CDR1 SGHKS and CDR2 YYEKEE (reference sequence). CDR3 protein: CASSAGTGNTDTQYF.

The rearrangement joins TRBV12-3 or TRBV12-4 to TRBJ2-3; TCRdb's D gene call, TRBD2, goes unchecked for lack of DNA. CDR3 length: 14 residues. CDR3 in amino acids: CASSSAGSTDTQYF.

The chain carries TRBV27 and TRBJ1-5. The CDR3 consists of 15 residues. CDR1 and CDR2 from the germline V gene are MNHEY and SMNVEV (reference sequence). CDR3 sequence: CASSLLSEGGSPQHF.